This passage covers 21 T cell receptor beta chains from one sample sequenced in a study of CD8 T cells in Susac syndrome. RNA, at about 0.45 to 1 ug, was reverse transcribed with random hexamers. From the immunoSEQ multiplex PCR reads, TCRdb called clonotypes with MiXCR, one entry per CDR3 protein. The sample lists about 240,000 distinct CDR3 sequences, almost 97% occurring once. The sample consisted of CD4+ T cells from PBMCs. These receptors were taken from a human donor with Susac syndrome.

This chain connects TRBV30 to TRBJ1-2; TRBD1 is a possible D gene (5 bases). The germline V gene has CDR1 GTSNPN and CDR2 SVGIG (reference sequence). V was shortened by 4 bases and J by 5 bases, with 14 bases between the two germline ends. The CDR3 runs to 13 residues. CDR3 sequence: CAWKGFRGYGYTF. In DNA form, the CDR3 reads TGTGCCTGGAAGGGGTTTCGGGGGTATGGCTACACCTTC. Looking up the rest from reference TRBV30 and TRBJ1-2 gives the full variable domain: SQTIHQWPATLVQPVGSPLSLECTVEGTSNPNLYWYRQAAGRGLQLLFYSVGIGQISSEVPQNLSASRPQDRQFILSSKKLLLSDSGFYLCAWKGFRGYGYTFGSGTRLTVV.

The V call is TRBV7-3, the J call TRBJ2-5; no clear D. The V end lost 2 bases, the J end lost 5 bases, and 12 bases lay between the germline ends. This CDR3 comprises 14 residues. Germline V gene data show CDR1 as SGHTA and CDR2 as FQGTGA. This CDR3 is CASSLGLPGETQYF. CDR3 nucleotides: TGTGCCAGCAGCTTAGGGCTCCCCGGGGAGACCCAGTACTTC.

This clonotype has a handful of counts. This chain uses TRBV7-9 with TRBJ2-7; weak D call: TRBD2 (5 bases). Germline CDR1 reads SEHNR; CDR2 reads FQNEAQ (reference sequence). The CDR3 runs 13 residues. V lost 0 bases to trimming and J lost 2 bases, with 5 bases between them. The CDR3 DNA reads TGTGCCAGCAGCTTAGCAGCGGCCTACGAGCAGTACTTC. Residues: CASSLAAAYEQYF.

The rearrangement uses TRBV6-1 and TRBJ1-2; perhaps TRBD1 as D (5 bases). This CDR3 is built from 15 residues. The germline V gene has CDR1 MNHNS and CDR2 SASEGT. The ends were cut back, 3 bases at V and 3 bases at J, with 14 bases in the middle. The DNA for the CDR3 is TGTGCCAGCAGTGATGCCGGGGGTGGCGACTATGGCTACACCTTC. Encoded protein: CASSDAGGGDYGYTF.

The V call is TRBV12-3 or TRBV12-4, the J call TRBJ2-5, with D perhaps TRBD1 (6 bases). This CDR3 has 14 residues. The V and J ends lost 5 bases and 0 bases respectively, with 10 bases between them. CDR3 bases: TGTGCCAGCAGTCGCCGGGACAACCAAGAGACCCAGTACTTC. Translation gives CASSRRDNQETQYF.

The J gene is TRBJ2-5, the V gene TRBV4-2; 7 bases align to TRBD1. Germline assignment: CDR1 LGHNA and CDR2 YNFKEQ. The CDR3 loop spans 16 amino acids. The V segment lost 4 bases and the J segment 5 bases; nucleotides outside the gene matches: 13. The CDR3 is CASSRDPQGLGETQYF. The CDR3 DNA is TGTGCCAGCAGCCGAGACCCACAGGGGCTCGGCGAGACCCAGTACTTC.

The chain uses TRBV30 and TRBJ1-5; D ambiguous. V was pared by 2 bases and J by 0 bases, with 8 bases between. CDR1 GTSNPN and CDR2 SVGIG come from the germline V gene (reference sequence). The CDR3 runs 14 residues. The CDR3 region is CAWSRGHSNQPQHF. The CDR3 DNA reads TGTGCCTGGAGTCGGGGTCATAGCAATCAGCCCCAGCATTTT.

The CDR3 DNA sequence: TGCGCCAGCAGCTTGGTACCAGGCCGGAATGAGCAGTTCTTC. It codes for CASSLVPGRNEQFF. The chain links TRBV5-1 to TRBJ2-1; no firm D call. Germline-derived CDR1 and CDR2 are SGHRS and YFSETQ. The V end lost 0 bases, the J end lost 7 bases, and 11 bases lay between the germline ends. This CDR3 is built from 14 residues.

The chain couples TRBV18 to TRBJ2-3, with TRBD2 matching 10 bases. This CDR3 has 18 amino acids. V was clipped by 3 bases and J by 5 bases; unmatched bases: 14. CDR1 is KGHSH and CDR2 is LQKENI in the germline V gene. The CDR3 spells CASSPGPGLAGVGDTQYF. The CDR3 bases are TGTGCCAGCTCACCTGGTCCTGGCCTAGCGGGAGTAGGAGATACGCAGTATTTT.

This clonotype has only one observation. CDR3 nucleotide sequence: TGTGCCAGCAGCTTGGTAGGGAGTGGCTACACCTTC. It codes for CASSLVGSGYTF. The chain uses TRBV5-4 and TRBJ1-2; D is unclear. The CDR3 loop spans 12 amino acids. The V end was cut by 0 bases, the J end by 7 bases, with 7 bases between. Germline CDR1 SGHNT, CDR2 YYREEE (reference sequence). Combining the CDR3 with reference TRBV5-4 and TRBJ1-2 gives the whole variable domain ETGVTQSPTHLIKTRGQQVTLRCSSQSGHNTVSWYQQALGQGPQFIFQYYREEENGRGNFPPRFSGLQFPNYSSELNVNALELDDSALYLCASSLVGSGYTFGSGTRLTVV.

The CDR3 sequence: CASSLPPAAGYTF. In DNA form, the CDR3 reads TGCGCCAGCAGCTTACCTCCCGCCGCTGGCTACACCTTC. This rearrangement joins TRBV5-1 to TRBJ1-2; D is undetermined. This CDR3 is 13 amino acids long. V was trimmed by 2 bases and J by 7 bases, leaving 12 bases between them. Germline V gene data show CDR1 as SGHRS and CDR2 as YFSETQ.

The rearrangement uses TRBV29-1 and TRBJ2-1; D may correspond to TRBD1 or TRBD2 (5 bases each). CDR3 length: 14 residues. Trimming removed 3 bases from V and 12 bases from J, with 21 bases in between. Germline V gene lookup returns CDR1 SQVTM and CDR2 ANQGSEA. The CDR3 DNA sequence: TGCAGCGTTGAGTGGTTCGTGGGACCACCTAGGCAGTTCTTC. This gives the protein CSVEWFVGPPRQFF.

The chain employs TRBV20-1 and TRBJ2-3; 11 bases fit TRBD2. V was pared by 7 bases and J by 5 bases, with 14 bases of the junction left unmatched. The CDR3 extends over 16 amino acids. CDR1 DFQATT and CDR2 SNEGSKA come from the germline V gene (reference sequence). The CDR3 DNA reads TGCAGTGGGGAACCTAGACTAGCGGGATATCTAGATACGCAGTATTTT. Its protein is CSGEPRLAGYLDTQYF.

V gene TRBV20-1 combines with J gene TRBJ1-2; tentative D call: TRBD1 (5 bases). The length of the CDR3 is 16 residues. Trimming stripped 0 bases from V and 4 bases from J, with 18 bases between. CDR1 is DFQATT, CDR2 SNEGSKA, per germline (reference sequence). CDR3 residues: CSARDPRTRGGYGYTF. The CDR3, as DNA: TGCAGTGCTAGAGACCCCAGAACCCGGGGCGGCTATGGCTACACCTTC.

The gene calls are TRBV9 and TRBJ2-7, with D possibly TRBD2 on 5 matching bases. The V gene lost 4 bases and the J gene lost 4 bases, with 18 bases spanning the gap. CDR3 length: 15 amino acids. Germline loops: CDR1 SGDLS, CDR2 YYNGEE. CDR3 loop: CASSPSSRRLYEQYF. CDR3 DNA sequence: TGTGCCAGCAGCCCATCTAGCCGACGTCTTTACGAGCAGTACTTC. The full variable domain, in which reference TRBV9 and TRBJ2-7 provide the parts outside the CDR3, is DSGVTQTPKHLITATGQRVTLRCSPRSGDLSVYWYQQSLDQGLQFLIQYYNGEERAKGNILERFSAQQFPDLHSELNLSSLELGDSALYFCASSPSSRRLYEQYFGPGTRLTVT.

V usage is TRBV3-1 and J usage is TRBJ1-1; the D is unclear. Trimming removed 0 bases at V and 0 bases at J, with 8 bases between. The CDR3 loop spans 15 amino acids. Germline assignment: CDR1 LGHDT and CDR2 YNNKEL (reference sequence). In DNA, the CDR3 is TGTGCCAGCAGCCAAGATGGAGTCATGAACACTGAAGCTTTCTTT. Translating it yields CASSQDGVMNTEAFF.

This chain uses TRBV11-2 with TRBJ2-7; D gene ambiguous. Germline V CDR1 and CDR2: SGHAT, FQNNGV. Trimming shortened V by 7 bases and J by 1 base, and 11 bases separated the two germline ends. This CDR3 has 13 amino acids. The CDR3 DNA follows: TGTGCCAGCACCCCCCGTTGGTCCTACGAGCAGTACTTC. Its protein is CASTPRWSYEQYF. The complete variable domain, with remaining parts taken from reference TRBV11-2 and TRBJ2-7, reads EAGVAQSPRYKIIEKRQSVAFWCNPISGHATLYWYQQILGQGPKLLIQFQNNGVVDDSQLPKDRFSAERLKGVDSTLKIQPAKLEDSAVYLCASTPRWSYEQYFGPGTRLTVT.

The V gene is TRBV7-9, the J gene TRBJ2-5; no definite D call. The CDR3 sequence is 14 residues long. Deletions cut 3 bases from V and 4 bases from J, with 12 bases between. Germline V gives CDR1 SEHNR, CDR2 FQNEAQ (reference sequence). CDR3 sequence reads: CASSLDLQRETQYF. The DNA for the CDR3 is TGTGCCAGCAGCTTGGACCTGCAGCGAGAGACCCAGTACTTC.

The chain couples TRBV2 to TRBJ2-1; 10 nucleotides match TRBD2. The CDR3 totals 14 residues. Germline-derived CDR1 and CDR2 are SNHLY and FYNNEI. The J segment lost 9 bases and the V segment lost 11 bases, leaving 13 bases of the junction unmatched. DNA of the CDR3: TGTGCCCGCCGATGCAGCGGGAGGGCCGCTGAGCAGTTCTTC. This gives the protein CARRCSGRAAEQFF.

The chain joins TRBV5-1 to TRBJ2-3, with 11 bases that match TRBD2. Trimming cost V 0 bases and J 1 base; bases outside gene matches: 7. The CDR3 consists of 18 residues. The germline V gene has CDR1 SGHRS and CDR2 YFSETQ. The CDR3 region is CASSLASGRKPGTDTQYF. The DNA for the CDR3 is TGCGCCAGCAGCTTGGCTAGCGGGAGGAAACCCGGCACAGATACGCAGTATTTT. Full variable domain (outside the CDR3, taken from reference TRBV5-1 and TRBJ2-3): KAGVTQTPRYLIKTRGQQVTLSCSPISGHRSVSWYQQTPGQGLQFLFEYFSETQRNKGNFPGRFSGRQFSNSRSEMNVSTLELGDSALYLCASSLASGRKPGTDTQYFGPGTRLTVL.

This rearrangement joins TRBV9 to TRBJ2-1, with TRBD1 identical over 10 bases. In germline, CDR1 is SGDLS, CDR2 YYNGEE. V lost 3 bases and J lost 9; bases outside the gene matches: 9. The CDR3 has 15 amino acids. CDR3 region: CASSDRDRGTAEQFF. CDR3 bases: TGTGCCAGCAGCGACCGGGACAGGGGTACCGCTGAGCAGTTCTTC.